The 15 T cell receptor beta chains below all came from one sample that was sequenced in a study of regulatory T cells in long-lasting Graves disease. Time point given: newly diagnosed GD, antithyroid drugs for less than 3 months. Extracted PBMC RNA gave rise to the TCR library. Arm-PCR of CDR3 regions with iRepertoire HTBI primers generated TCR beta libraries. TCRdb ran MiXCR on the multiplex PCR reads and lists one entry per CDR3 protein. This sample carries about 460,000 distinct CDR3 sequences, 14% of them seen once, and the ten largest clones take approximately 17%. The sample also formed part of further work on T cells in Graves' hyperthyroidism and ophthalmopathy.

This sample comprised peripheral blood mononuclear cells (PBMCs), obtained at new diagnosis, from a patient treated with antithyroid drugs. Source of these receptors: a woman aged 45-65 years with Graves disease.

This clonotype came up a few times. V usage is TRBV3-1 and J usage is TRBJ1-3; D gene ambiguous. The V end was cut by 3 bases, the J end by 3 bases, with 6 bases between. Looked up from germline, CDR1 is LGHDT and CDR2 is YNNKEL (reference sequence). CDR3 length: 13 residues. The CDR3 region has the DNA TGTGCCAGCAGCCAGATGGATGGAAACACCATATATTTT. Its protein product is CASSQMDGNTIYF. Variable domain in full (rest from reference TRBV3-1 and TRBJ1-3): DTAVSQTPKYLVTQMGNDKSIKCEQNLGHDTMYWYKQDSKKFLKIMFSYNNKELIINETVPNRFSPKSPDKAHLNLHINSLELGDSAVYFCASSQMDGNTIYFGEGSWLTVV.

This clonotype has a count of ten or more. This rearrangement joins TRBV11-2 to TRBJ2-2; the D call may be TRBD1 or TRBD2 (5 bases each). The CDR3 runs 14 residues. Germline V gene lookup returns CDR1 SGHAT and CDR2 FQNNGV. The V and J ends lost 2 bases and 5 bases respectively, with 9 bases between them. CDR3 in DNA: TGTGCCAGCAGCTTAACTAGGGGTACCGGGGAGCTGTTTTTT. Residues: CASSLTRGTGELFF.

This clonotype was recorded at least ten times. This chain connects TRBV29-1 to TRBJ2-5; D call uncertain. CDR3 length: 12 amino acids. Trimming pared 2 bases from V and 11 bases from J, leaving 15 bases between. Germline values: CDR1 SQVTM, CDR2 ANQGSEA. The CDR3 protein is CSVEFESSAQYF. CDR3 bases: TGCAGCGTTGAATTTGAGTCATCGGCTCAGTACTTC.

This clonotype was picked up many times. The chain carries TRBV11-2 and TRBJ2-3; the D call may be TRBD1 or TRBD2 (5 bases each). Trimming removed 5 bases at V and 2 bases at J, with 8 bases between. Germline CDR1 is SGHAT and CDR2 is FQNNGV. The CDR3 is 13 amino acids. In DNA form, the CDR3 reads TGTGCCAGCAGCGGGGGTCTCACAGATACGCAGTATTTT. It yields the protein CASSGGLTDTQYF.

This clonotype was observed at least ten times. The chain carries TRBV5-1 and TRBJ2-3; D possibly corresponds to TRBD2 (5 bases). The CDR3 length is 15 residues. V lost 2 bases, J lost 0 bases, and 10 bases lay in between. Germline V CDR1 and CDR2: SGHRS, YFSETQ. Written as DNA, the CDR3 is TGCGCCAGCAGCTTACTAGGAACTAGCACAGATACGCAGTATTTT. This gives the protein CASSLLGTSTDTQYF.

With regard to this clonotype: Its ends do not fully match the called genes, so a read error is possible. The V and J genes are TRBV27 and TRBJ2-6; tentatively, D is TRBD1 (5 bases). CDR3 length: 15 residues. CDR1 is MNHEY, CDR2 SMNVEV, per germline (reference sequence). CDR3 residues: CASSFDTSGANVLAF. DNA for the CDR3: TGTGCCAGCAGTTTTGACACCTCTGGGGCCAACGTCCTGGCTTTC.

Many counts were recorded for this clonotype. The chain joins TRBV9 to TRBJ2-1; TRBD2 might be the D (5 bases). The V end lost 0 bases, the J end lost 4 bases, and 11 bases lay between the germline ends. The CDR3 contains 15 residues. Germline CDR1 is SGDLS and CDR2 is YYNGEE. The CDR3 protein is CASSVEAAIYNEQFF. As DNA, the CDR3 is TGTGCCAGCAGCGTAGAAGCGGCGATTTACAATGAGCAGTTCTTC.

This clonotype was seen ten or more times. The chain combines TRBV2 with TRBJ2-1; the D gene could be TRBD1 or TRBD2 (5 bases each). The V gene lost 6 bases and the J gene lost 9 bases, with 18 bases spanning the gap. Germline-derived CDR1 and CDR2 are SNHLY and FYNNEI. The CDR3 has 14 amino acids. The chain's CDR3 is CASSPLGVRGEQFF. CDR3 nucleotide sequence: TGTGCCAGCAGCCCGTTGGGGGTCCGAGGTGAGCAGTTCTTC.

This clonotype was found a few times. The chain is built from TRBV28 and TRBJ2-3; D might be TRBD1 (6 bases). This CDR3 has 15 residues. The V end was cut by 1 base, the J end by 2 bases, with 10 bases between. Germline CDR1 and CDR2: MDHEN and SYDVKM. CDR3 sequence reads: CASSLSQGITDTQYF. The CDR3, as DNA: TGTGCCAGCAGTTTATCTCAGGGGATCACAGATACGCAGTATTTT. Variable domain in full (rest from reference TRBV28 and TRBJ2-3): DVKVTQSSRYLVKRTGEKVFLECVQDMDHENMFWYRQDPGLGLRLIYFSYDVKMKEKGDIPEGYSVSREKKERFSLILESASTNQTSMYLCASSLSQGITDTQYFGPGTRLTVL.

This clonotype was detected ten times or more. The V and J genes are TRBV24-1 and TRBJ2-1; TRBD1 matches at 7 bases. Unmatched junction bases numbered 10, after V lost 4 bases and J lost 2 bases. The germline gives CDR1 KGHDR, CDR2 SFDVKD. The CDR3 spans 17 residues. DNA of the CDR3: TGTGCCACCAGTGACACCCCGGGACAGCAAGCCTACAATGAGCAGTTCTTC. Protein: CATSDTPGQQAYNEQFF.

The chain carries TRBV6-1 and TRBJ2-4; no clear D. CDR1 MNHNS and CDR2 SASEGT come from the germline V gene. Trimming took 6 bases from V and 5 from J, leaving 5 bases between them. The CDR3 length is 11 residues. The CDR3 nucleotides read TGTGCCAGCAGGGACCAAAACATTCAGTACTTC. Translated: CASRDQNIQYF.

The table lists this clonotype with a few counts. The CDR3 loop reads CASSLGRGSTGELFF. The CDR3 region has the DNA TGTGCCAGCAGCTTAGGCAGGGGGAGCACCGGGGAGCTGTTTTTT. The chain couples TRBV7-3 to TRBJ2-2; 7 bases fit TRBD1. The trim removed 2 bases at V and 4 bases at J, leaving 4 bases unmatched. This CDR3 is 15 amino acids long. The germline V gene has CDR1 SGHTA and CDR2 FQGTGA.

This clonotype showed up many times. V and J are TRBV20-1 and TRBJ2-7; TRBD2 is a possible D gene (6 bases). Trimming cost V 3 bases and J 2 bases, with 14 bases left between them. The germline V gene encodes CDR1 DFQATT and CDR2 SNEGSKA (reference sequence). This CDR3 has 14 amino acids. The CDR3 region has the DNA TGCAGTGCTAGGCGGGACGTACGCACCTACGAGCAGTACTTC. It encodes CSARRDVRTYEQYF.

This clonotype was seen more than once but under ten times. The chain uses TRBV7-2 and TRBJ2-5; the D gene could be TRBD1 or TRBD2 (8 bases each). The CDR3 loop spans 16 amino acids. The V gene lost 6 bases and the J gene lost 9 bases, with 26 bases spanning the gap. Germline V gives CDR1 SGHTA, CDR2 FQGNSA. The chain's CDR3 is CASSKDRALAGPAQYF. CDR3 sequence (DNA): TGTGCCAGCAGTAAGGACAGGGCTCTAGCGGGCCCAGCCCAGTACTTC.

This clonotype was observed at least ten times. In DNA form, the CDR3 reads TGTGCCAGCAGTTTAGGGGCAGCACAAGAGACCCAGTACTTC. This codes for CASSLGAAQETQYF. This chain joins TRBV28 and TRBJ2-5; tentatively, D is TRBD1 (5 bases). Germline V lookup: CDR1 MDHEN, CDR2 SYDVKM. V lost 2 bases, J lost 2 bases, and 9 bases lay in between. The CDR3 is made up of 14 amino acids.